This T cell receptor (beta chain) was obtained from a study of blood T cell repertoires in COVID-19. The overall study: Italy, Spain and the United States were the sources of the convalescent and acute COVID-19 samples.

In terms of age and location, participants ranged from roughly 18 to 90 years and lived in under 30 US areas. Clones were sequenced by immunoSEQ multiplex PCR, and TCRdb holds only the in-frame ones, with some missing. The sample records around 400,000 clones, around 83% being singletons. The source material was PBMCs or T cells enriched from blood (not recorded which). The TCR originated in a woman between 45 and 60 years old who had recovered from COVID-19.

The CDR3 DNA sequence: TGTGCCAGCAGTTACAGTCAGCGGCCGTACGAGCAGTACTTC. It codes for CASSYSQRPYEQYF. This chain links TRBV6-5 with TRBJ2-7; tentative D call: TRBD2 (5 bases). The germline CDR1 and CDR2 sequences are MNHEY and SVGAGI. This CDR3 is built from 14 residues. The ends were cut back, 2 bases at V and 4 bases at J, with 12 bases in the middle.